This TCR beta chain was observed in a study of blood T cell repertoires in COVID-19. In the study overall: T cells, B-cell-depleted T cells, or PBMCs supplied cDNA or gDNA.

Libraries were prepared by immunoSEQ multiplex PCR; TCRdb keeps only in-frame clonotypes and omits some of them. Of roughly 200,000 clones detected, around 85% appear once; the ten largest clones hold under 20%. From germline, CDR1 is KGHSH and CDR2 LQKENI. There are 14 residues in the CDR3. V gave up 1 base and J gave up 0 bases, with 6 bases separating them. Participant-given clinical history determined each cohort assignment. The chain combines TRBV18 with TRBJ1-1; the D is unclear. The source of this sequence is a man between 35 and 55 years old who had recovered from COVID-19. The source material was PBMCs or T cells enriched from blood (not recorded which). The CDR3 reads CASSPQEVNTEAFF. The CDR3, as DNA: TGTGCCAGCTCACCACAGGAGGTGAACACTGAAGCTTTCTTT. The entire variable domain, with the rest obtained from reference TRBV18 and TRBJ1-1, is as follows: NAGVMQNPRHLVRRRGQEARLRCSPMKGHSHVYWYRQLPEEGLKFMVYLQKENIIDESGMPKERFSAEFPKEGPSILRIQQVVRGDSAAYFCASSPQEVNTEAFFGQGTRLTVV.